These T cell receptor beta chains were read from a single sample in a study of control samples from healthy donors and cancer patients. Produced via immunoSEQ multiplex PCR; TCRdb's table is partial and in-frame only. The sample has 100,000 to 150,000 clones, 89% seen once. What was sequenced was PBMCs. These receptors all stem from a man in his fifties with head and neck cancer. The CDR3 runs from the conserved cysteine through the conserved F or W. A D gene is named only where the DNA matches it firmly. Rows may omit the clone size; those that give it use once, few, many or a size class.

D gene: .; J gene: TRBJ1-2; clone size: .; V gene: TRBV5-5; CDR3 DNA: TGTGCCGCAACCGGGATTAACTATGGCTACACCTTC; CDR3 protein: CAATGINYGYTF
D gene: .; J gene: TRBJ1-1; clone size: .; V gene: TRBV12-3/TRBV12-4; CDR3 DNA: TGTGCCAGCACCCTCGGAGGGACCACTGAAGCTTTCTTT; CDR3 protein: CASTLGGTTEAFF
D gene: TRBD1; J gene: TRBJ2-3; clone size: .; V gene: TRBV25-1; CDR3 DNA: TGTGCCAGCAGTGATCCGGCAGGGGGTGATTATACGCAGTATTTT; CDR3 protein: CASSDPAGGDYTQYF
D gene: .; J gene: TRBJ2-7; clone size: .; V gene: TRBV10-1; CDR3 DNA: TGCGCCAGCAGTGAGTCAATAGCCGGACTTAACGAGCAGTACTTC; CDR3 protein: CASSESIAGLNEQYF
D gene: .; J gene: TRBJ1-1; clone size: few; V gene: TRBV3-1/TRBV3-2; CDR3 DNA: TGTGCCAGCAGCCAAGATTCCGCCATGAACACTGAAGCTTTCTTT; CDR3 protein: CASSQDSAMNTEAFF
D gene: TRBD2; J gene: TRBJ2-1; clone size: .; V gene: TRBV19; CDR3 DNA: TGTGCCAGTAGTATAGATGGGGGGGGCTACAATGAGCAGTTCTTC; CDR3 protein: CASSIDGGGYNEQFF
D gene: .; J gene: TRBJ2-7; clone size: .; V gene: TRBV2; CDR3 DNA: TGTGCCAGCAGTGAAGCGGTGGGACGGACATACGAGCAGTACTTC; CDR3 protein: CASSEAVGRTYEQYF
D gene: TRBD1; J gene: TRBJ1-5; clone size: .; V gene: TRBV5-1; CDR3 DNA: TGCGCCAGCAGTTGGACAGGGATGGATCAGCCCCAGCATTTT; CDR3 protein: CASSWTGMDQPQHF
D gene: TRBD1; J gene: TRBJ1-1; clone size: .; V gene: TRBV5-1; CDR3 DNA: TGCGCCAGCAGTTCCGGGACAGGGAACACTGAAGCTTTCTTT; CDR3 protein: CASSSGTGNTEAFF
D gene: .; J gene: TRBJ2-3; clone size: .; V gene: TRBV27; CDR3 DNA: TGTGCCAGCAGTTTACAGGGTATGGGCACAGATACGCAGTATTTT; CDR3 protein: CASSLQGMGTDTQYF
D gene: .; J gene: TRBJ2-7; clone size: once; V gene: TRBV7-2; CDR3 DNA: TGTGCCAGCACCTTCGGGCAGGGGTCGTACGAGCAGTACTTC; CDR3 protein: CASTFGQGSYEQYF
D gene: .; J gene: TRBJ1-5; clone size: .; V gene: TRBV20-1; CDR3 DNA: TGCAGTGCTAGTGGCCAGGGGCAGCCCCAGCATTTT; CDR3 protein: CSASGQGQPQHF
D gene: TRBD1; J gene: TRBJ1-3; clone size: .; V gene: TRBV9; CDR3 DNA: TGTGCCAGCGGGCAGGGGGCTTTCACCGCTGGAAACACCATATATTTT; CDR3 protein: CASGQGAFTAGNTIYF
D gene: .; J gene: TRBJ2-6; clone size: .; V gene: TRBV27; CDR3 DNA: TGTGCCAGCAGTTCCCTACCTAGTGGGGCCAACGTCCTGACTTTC; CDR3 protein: CASSSLPSGANVLTF
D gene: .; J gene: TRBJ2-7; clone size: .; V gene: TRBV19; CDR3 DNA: TGTGCCAGTAGTATGGGGCAGGCGGGAGAGCAGTACTTC; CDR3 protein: CASSMGQAGEQYF
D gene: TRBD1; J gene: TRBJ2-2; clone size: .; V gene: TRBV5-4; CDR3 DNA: TGTGCCAGCAGCTCAACTGACAGGGGTAGGAAGCTGTTTTTT; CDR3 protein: CASSSTDRGRKLFF
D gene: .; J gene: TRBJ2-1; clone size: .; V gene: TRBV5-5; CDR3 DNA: TGTGCCAGCAGCTCCGGAGAAAACAATGAGCAGTTCTTC; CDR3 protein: CASSSGENNEQFF
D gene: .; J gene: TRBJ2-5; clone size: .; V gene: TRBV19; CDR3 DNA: TGTGCCACCGCGGGGATGGAGGAGACCCAGTACTTC; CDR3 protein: CATAGMEETQYF
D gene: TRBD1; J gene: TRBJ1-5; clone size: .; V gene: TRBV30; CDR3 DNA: TGTGGCGTTGGGACAGGGTACGATCAGCCCCAGCATTTT; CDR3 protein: CGVGTGYDQPQHF
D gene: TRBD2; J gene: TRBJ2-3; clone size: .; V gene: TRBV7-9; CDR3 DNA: TGTGCCAGCAGCCCGGGGACTAGCGGGAGGGATACGCAGTATTTT; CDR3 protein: CASSPGTSGRDTQYF
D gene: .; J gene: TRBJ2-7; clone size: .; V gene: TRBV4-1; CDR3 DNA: TGCGCCAGCAGCCAGGTGCGCGGTGAGACCTACGAGCAGTACTTC; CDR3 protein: CASSQVRGETYEQYF
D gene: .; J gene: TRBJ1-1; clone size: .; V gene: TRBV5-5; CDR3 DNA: TGTGCCAGCAGCTGGGGGAGTGCGAACACTGAAGCTTTCTTT; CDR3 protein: CASSWGSANTEAFF
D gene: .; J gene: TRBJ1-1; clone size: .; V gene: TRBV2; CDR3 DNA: TGTGCCAGCAGTACCCTTACACAGAACACTGAAGCTTTCTTT; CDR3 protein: CASSTLTQNTEAFF
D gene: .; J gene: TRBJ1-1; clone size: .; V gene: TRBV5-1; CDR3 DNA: TGCGCCAGCAGCCCATATGGTGCGAACACTGAAGCTTTCTTT; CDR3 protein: CASSPYGANTEAFF
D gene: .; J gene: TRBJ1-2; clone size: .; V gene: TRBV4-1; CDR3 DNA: TGCGCCAGCAGCCAGGCAGGGGTAGGCTATGGCTACACCTTC; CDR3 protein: CASSQAGVGYGYTF